This T cell receptor beta chain was obtained from a study of T cells in localized non-small cell lung cancer. Assay used: immunoSEQ multiplex PCR; TCRdb lists only in-frame clones, some missing. The data hold about 13,000 clones, with 25% to 30% observed a single time. CDR3 length: 14 amino acids. The V gene end was trimmed by 0 bases and the J gene end by 4 bases; junction bases not matched to a gene: 2. Germline CDR1 reads KGHSH; CDR2 reads LQKENI. The chain joins TRBV18 to TRBJ1-2; 7 bases are a match to TRBD1. The source was lung tumor tissue, collected before any cancer treatment. The sequence was obtained from a female donor at least 60 years old with stage I lung adenocarcinoma. As DNA, the CDR3 is TGTGCCAGCTCACCACCTGACAGGGTCTATGGCTACACCTTC. Its protein product is CASSPPDRVYGYTF.